This T cell receptor beta chain stems from a study of blood T cell repertoires in COVID-19 (dated by TCRdb to 2018 to 2020). About the study as a whole: Samples covering the acute and convalescent phases of COVID-19 were provided by collaborators in the United States, Italy and Spain. Where HLA class I and class II types were available, the types were taken from metadata supplied by the sample provider, not from assay-based typing. The samples were drawn from the first 160 participants of the ongoing ImmuneRACE study and from 950 to 1,500 subjects provided by 6 global collaborators. Sample metadata almost always included a de-identified subject ID, COVID-19 status, age in years and sex. The material from the prospective study consisted of cDNA or gDNA derived from T cells, B-cell-depleted T cells, or PBMCs. The repertoires were released in a freely available public database meant as a resource for research on the immune response to SARS-CoV-2. Subjects who had been exposed to COVID-19, were actively infected with it, or had recovered from it provided the deeply sampled blood TCRbeta repertoires that made up the dataset. Study-wide conclusions, independent of this receptor: How much clinical and demographic metadata was included differed by source and by participant, and the metadata was provided uncurated.

The CDR3 numbers 18 residues from cysteine through phenylalanine. The retained sequence is limited to the CDR3, 54 bases, with the frame set at the first base. CDR1 LNHDA and CDR2 SQIVND were looked up in the germline V gene (reference sequence). Trimming takes 1 base from V and 4 bases from J, and the germline ends sit 22 bases apart. For this clone: The antigen it binds to is not known. Within one base of it there is no much larger clone, and no base qualities were kept.

TCRbeta CDR3 regions were amplified from genomic DNA by means of the immunoSEQ Assay, a bias-controlled multiplex PCR. In the paper's pipeline: Within the assay, amplification of reference gene primers was used to estimate how many nucleated cells each sample contained. To quantify the absolute abundance of each unique TCRbeta CDR3 rearrangement, sequence reads were collapsed and filtered. For each sample, productive Simpson clonality was calculated as the square root of Simpson's diversity index over productive rearrangements. What TCRdb holds here is the immuneACCESS table cut down to in-frame rearrangements. Part of the clones is not present; checked against another copy, under half of the missing clones reflect an unresolved V gene, and the others are unexplained. V, J and clone size are those of that table, while D and trimming were read from the DNA. In this sample the table shows about 320,000 clones, approximately 88% of which occur a single time. The ten biggest clones cover about 9.8% of the sample.

Participants in the prospective study were enrolled through a virtual design, were aged roughly 18 to 90 years, and lived in fewer than 30 United States geographic areas. Cohort assignment in the prospective study relied on participant-reported clinical history from a screening survey and a study questionnaire. Recovered participants in ImmuneRACE Cohort 3 were defined by two consecutive negative NP/OP PCR tests, clearance by a healthcare professional, or resolution of symptoms. In the prospective study, whole blood, serum and a nasopharyngeal or oropharyngeal swab were collected from each participant by mobile phlebotomists. Additional blood draws and questionnaires over an approximately two-month period could optionally be provided by prospective study participants. Blood samples from the prospective study were shipped frozen or at room temperature prior to DNA extraction.

Sequencing was carried out using PBMCs or T cells enriched from blood (not recorded which). The source is a woman between 18 and 30 years old who had recovered from COVID-19. The chain joins TRBV19 to TRBJ1-2, with an unclear D gene assignment. The DNA sequence reads TGTGCCAGTAGTATAGTCGGATTCGGGAAGGGCTCGCGCTATGGCTACACCTTC. Translated, it gives CASSIVGFGKGSRYGYTF.